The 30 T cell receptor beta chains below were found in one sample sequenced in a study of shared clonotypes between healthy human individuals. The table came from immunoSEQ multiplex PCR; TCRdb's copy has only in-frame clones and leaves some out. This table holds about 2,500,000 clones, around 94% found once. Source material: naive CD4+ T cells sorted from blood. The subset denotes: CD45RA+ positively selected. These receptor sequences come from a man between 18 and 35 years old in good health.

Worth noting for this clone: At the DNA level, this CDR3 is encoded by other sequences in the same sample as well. In nucleotides, the CDR3 is TGTGCCAGCTCACCACCGGGACTAGCGGGAGGTAATGAGCAGTTCTTC. As protein: CASSPPGLAGGNEQFF. The V and J genes are TRBV18 and TRBJ2-1, with 15 bases matching TRBD2. From germline, CDR1 is KGHSH and CDR2 LQKENI. CDR3 length: 16 residues. Trimming removed 0 bases from V and 7 bases from J; junction bases left unmatched: 1.

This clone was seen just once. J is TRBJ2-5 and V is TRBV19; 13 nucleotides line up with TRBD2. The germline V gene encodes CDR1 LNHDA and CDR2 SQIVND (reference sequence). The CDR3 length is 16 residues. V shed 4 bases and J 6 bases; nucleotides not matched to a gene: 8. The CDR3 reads CASSTTGLAGLKTQYF. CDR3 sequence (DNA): TGTGCCAGTAGTACGACGGGACTAGCGGGATTGAAGACCCAGTACTTC.

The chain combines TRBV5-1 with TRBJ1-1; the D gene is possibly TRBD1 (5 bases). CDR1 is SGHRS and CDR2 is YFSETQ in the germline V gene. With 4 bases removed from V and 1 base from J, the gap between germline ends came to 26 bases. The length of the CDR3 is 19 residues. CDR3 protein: CASSKGTGGLDGKNTEAFF. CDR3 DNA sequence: TGCGCCAGCAGCAAAGGGACGGGAGGGCTTGATGGGAAGAACACTGAAGCTTTCTTT.

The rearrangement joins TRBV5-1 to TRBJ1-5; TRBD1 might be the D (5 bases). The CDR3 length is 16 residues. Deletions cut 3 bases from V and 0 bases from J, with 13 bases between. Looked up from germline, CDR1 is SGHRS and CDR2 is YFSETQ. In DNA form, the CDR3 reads TGCGCCAGCAGCTCGACGACAGATTATAGCAATCAGCCCCAGCATTTT. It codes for CASSSTTDYSNQPQHF.

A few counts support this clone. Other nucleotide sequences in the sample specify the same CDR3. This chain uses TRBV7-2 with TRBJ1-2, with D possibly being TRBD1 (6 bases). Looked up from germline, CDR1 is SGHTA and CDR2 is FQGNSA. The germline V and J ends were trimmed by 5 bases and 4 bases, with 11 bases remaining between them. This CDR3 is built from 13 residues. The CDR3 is CASSPGQSYGYTF. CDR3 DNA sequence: TGTGCCAGCAGCCCCGGACAGAGCTATGGCTACACCTTC.

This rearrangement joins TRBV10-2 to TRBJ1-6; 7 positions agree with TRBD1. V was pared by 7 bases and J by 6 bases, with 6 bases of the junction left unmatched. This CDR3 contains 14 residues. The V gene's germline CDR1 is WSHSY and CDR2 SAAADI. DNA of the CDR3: TGCGCCAGCAAAGACAGGGCTAGTAATTCACCCCTCCACTTT. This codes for CASKDRASNSPLHF.

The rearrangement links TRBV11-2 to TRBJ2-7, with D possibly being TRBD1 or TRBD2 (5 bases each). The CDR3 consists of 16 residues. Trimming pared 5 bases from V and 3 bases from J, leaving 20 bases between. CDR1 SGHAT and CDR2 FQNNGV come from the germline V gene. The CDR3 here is CASSEADTQAFYEQYF. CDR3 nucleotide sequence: TGTGCCAGCAGCGAAGCGGACACGCAAGCGTTCTACGAGCAGTACTTC.

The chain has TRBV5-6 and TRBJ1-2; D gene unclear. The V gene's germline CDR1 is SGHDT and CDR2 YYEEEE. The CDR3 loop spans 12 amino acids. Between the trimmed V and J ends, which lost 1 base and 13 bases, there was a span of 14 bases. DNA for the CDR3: TGTGCCAGCAGCTTGATGAGCGGCGCAGGCACCTTC. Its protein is CASSLMSGAGTF.

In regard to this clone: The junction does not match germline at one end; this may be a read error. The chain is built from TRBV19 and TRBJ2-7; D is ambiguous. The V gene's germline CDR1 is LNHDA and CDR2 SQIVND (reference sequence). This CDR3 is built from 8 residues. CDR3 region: CASTPVFF. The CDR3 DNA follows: TGTGCCAGTACCCCCGTTTTCTTC. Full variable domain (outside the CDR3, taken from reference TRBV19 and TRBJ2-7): DGGITQSPKYLFRKEGQNVTLSCEQNLNHDAMYWYRQDPGQGLRLIYYSQIVNDFQKGDIAEGYSVSREKKESFPLTVTSAQKNPTAFYLCASTPVFFGPGTRLTVT.

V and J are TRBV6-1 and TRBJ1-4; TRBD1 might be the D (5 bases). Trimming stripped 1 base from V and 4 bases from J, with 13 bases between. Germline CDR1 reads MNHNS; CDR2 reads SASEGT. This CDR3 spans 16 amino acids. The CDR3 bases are TGTGCCAGCAGTGAAGGGCAGGGAGGGTATAATGAAAAACTGTTTTTT. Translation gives CASSEGQGGYNEKLFF.

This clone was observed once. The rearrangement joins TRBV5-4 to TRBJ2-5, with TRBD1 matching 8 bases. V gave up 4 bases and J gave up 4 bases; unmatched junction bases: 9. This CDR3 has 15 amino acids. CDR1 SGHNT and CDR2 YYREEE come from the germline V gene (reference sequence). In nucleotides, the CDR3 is TGTGCCAGCAGCGATGGACAGGGTCGGACAGAGACCCAGTACTTC. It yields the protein CASSDGQGRTETQYF.

In DNA form, the CDR3 reads TGTGCCAGCAGCCCGCTAGCGGGAAGTATTTACAATGAGCAGTTCTTC. It encodes CASSPLAGSIYNEQFF. The J gene is TRBJ2-1, the V gene TRBV14; 9 nucleotides match TRBD2. The CDR3 spans 16 residues. The V gene's germline CDR1 is SGHDN and CDR2 FVKESK. The V and J ends lost 4 bases and 4 bases, in that order; junction bases with no gene match: 8.

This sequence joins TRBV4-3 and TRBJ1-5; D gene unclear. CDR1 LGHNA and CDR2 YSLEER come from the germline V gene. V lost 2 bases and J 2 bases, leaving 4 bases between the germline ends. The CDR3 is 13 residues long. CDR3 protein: CASSQSGNQPQHF. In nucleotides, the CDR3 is TGCGCCAGCAGCCAATCGGGCAATCAGCCCCAGCATTTT.

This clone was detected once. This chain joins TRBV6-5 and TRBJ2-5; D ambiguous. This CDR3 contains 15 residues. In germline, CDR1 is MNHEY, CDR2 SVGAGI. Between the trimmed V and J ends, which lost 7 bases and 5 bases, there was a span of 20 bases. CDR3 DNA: TGTGCCAGCACTTCCCGACCCGTGGTCGGGGAGACCCAGTACTTC. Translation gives CASTSRPVVGETQYF.

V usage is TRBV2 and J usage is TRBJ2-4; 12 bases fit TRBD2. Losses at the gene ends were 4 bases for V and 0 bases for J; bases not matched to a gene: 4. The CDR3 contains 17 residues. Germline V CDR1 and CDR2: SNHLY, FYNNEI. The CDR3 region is CASSGLAGAGAKNIQYF. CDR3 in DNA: TGTGCCAGCAGTGGACTAGCGGGGGCTGGAGCCAAAAACATTCAGTACTTC.

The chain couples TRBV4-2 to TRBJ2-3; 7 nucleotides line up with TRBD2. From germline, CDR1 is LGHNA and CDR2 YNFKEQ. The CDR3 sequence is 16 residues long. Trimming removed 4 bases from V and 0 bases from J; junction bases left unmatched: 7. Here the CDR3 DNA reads TGTGCCAGCAGCCCTCTCGGGGGGTCTAGCACAGATACGCAGTATTTT. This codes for CASSPLGGSSTDTQYF.

CDR3: CASSQGLPGATDTQYF. In DNA, the CDR3 is TGTGCCAGCAGCCAAGGACTCCCCGGTGCCACAGATACGCAGTATTTT. This chain joins TRBV4-2 and TRBJ2-3; D unclear. Trimming removed 1 base at V and 2 bases at J, with 13 bases between. This CDR3 contains 16 residues. The germline V gene has CDR1 LGHNA and CDR2 YNFKEQ.

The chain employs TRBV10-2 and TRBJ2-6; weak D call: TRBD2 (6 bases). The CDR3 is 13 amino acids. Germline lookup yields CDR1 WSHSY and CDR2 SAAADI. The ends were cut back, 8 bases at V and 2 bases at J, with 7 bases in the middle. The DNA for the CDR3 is TGCGCCAGCGGAGGGGCTGGGGCCAACGTCCTGACTTTC. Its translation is CASGGAGANVLTF.

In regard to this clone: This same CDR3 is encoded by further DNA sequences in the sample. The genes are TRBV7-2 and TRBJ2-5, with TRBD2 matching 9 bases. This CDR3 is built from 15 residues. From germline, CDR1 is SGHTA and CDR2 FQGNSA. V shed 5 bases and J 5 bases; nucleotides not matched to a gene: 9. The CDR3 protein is CASSPPGLALETQYF. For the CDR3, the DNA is TGTGCCAGCAGCCCGCCGGGACTAGCTTTGGAGACCCAGTACTTC.

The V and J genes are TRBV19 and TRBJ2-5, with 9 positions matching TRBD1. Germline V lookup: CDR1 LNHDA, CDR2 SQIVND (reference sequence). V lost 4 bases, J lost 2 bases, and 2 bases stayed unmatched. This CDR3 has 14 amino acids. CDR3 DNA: TGTGCCAGTAGTAACAGGGGGCCACAAGAGACCCAGTACTTC. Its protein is CASSNRGPQETQYF. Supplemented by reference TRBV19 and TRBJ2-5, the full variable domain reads DGGITQSPKYLFRKEGQNVTLSCEQNLNHDAMYWYRQDPGQGLRLIYYSQIVNDFQKGDIAEGYSVSREKKESFPLTVTSAQKNPTAFYLCASSNRGPQETQYFGPGTRLLVL.

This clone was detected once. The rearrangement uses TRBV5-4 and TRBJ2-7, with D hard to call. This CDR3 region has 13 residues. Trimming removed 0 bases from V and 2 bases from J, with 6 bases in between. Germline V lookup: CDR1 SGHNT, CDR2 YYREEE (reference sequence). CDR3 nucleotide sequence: TGTGCCAGCAGCTTGGGGGCGCCCTACGAGCAGTACTTC. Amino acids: CASSLGAPYEQYF.

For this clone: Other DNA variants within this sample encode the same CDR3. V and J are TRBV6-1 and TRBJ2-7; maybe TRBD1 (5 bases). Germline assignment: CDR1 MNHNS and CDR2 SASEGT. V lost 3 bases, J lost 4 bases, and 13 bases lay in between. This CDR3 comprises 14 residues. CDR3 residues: CASSDRGGTYEQYF. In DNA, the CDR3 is TGTGCCAGCAGTGATAGGGGCGGAACATACGAGCAGTACTTC.

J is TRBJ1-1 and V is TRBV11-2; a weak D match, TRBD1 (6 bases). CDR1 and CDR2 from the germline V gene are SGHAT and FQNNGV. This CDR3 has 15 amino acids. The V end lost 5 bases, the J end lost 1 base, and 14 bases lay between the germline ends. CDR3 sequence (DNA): TGTGCCAGCAGCCAGTACGGGACACCGAACACTGAAGCTTTCTTT. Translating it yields CASSQYGTPNTEAFF.

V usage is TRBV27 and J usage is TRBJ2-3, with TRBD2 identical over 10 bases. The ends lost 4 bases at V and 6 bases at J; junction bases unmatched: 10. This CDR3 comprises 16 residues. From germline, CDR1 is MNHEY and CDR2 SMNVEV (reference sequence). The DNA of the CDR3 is TGTGCCAGCAGTTCGGGACTAGCGTTCAGGGTGGATACGCAGTATTTT. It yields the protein CASSSGLAFRVDTQYF.

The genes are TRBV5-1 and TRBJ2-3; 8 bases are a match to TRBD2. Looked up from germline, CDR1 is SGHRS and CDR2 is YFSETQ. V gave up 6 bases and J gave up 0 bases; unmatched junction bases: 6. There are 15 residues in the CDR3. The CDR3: CASTLLAVSTDTQYF. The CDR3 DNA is TGCGCCAGCACCCTACTAGCGGTTAGCACAGATACGCAGTATTTT. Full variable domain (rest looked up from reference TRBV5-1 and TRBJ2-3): KAGVTQTPRYLIKTRGQQVTLSCSPISGHRSVSWYQQTPGQGLQFLFEYFSETQRNKGNFPGRFSGRQFSNSRSEMNVSTLELGDSALYLCASTLLAVSTDTQYFGPGTRLTVL.

As DNA, the CDR3 is TGTGCCTGGAGCCCAGGCCCTTCAGGCTACACCTTC. It translates to CAWSPGPSGYTF. The chain recombines TRBV30 with TRBJ1-2, with D unresolved. Trimming left V 3 bases short and J 8 bases short, with 13 bases between. CDR1 is GTSNPN and CDR2 is SVGIG in the germline V gene (reference sequence). The CDR3 length is 12 residues.

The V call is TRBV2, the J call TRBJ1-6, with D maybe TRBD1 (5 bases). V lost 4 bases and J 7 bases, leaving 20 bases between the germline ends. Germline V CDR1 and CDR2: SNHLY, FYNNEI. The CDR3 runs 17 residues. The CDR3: CASSGMAGPTGNSPLHF. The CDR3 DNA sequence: TGTGCCAGCAGTGGGATGGCAGGGCCTACGGGCAATTCACCCCTCCACTTT.

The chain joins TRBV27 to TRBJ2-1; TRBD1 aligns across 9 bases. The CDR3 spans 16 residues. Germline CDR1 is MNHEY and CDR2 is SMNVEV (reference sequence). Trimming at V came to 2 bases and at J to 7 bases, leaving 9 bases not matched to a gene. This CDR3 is CASSLVGTGNRNEQFF. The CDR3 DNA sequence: TGTGCCAGCAGTTTAGTAGGGACAGGGAATCGGAATGAGCAGTTCTTC.

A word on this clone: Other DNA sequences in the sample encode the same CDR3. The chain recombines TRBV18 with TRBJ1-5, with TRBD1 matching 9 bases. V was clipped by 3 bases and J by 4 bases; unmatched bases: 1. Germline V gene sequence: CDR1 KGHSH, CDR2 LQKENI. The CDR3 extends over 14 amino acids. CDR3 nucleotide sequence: TGTGCCAGCTCACCCGGACAGGGGAATCAGCCCCAGCATTTT. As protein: CASSPGQGNQPQHF.

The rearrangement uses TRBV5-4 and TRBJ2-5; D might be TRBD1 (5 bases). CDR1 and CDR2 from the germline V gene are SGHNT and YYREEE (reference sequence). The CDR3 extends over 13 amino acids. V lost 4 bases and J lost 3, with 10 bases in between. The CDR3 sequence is CASSKDREETQYF. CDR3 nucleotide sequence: TGTGCCAGCAGCAAAGACAGAGAAGAGACCCAGTACTTC.